This is a list of T cell receptor beta chains from one sample in a study of T cell repertoires in cytomegalovirus infection. TCRdb independently ran MiXCR on the reads; one entry per CDR3 protein. The sample holds some 220,000 distinct CDR3 sequences, about 7% seen once. The specimen sequenced was PBMCs. Source of these receptors: a human donor in good health (CMV status not recorded). Some clones in this sample may be carry-over from other donors' samples. The CDR3 runs from the conserved cysteine through the conserved F or W. D genes are given only for firm matches. Only some rows state a clone size, as once, few, many or a class for expanded clones.

J gene	V gene	D gene	clone size	CDR3 protein	CDR3 DNA
TRBJ2-3	TRBV23-1	TRBD1	many	CASRRQGEGTDTQYF	TGCGCCAGCAGAAGACAGGGGGAAGGCACAGATACGCAGTATTTT
TRBJ2-6	TRBV6-6	NA	many	CASSYGQGGANVLTF	TGTGCCAGCAGTTATGGGCAGGGAGGGGCCAACGTCCTGACTTTC
TRBJ2-2	TRBV7-2	TRBD2	many	CASSFSGGPPANTGELFF	TGTGCCAGCAGCTTTAGCGGGGGGCCACCCGCGAACACCGGGGAGCTGTTTTTT
TRBJ2-7	TRBV29-1	NA	many	CSVADSSYEQYF	TGCAGCGTTGCGGACAGTTCCTACGAGCAGTACTTC
TRBJ1-4	TRBV15	NA	many	CATSPRAGEKLFF	TGTGCCACCTCCCCTCGGGCAGGCGAAAAACTGTTTTTT
TRBJ2-1	TRBV7-9	TRBD2	NA	CASSPPPGGNEQFF	TGTGCCAGCAGTCCACCGCCGGGGGGCAATGAGCAGTTCTTC
TRBJ1-4	TRBV20-1	NA	many	CSARDRRGGVNEKLFF	TGCAGTGCTAGAGATCGCCGTGGGGGGGTTAATGAAAAACTGTTTTTT
TRBJ2-7	TRBV7-2	TRBD2	many	CASSSRPSGGNEQYF	TGTGCCAGCAGCTCCCGCCCGTCCGGGGGGAACGAGCAGTACTTC
TRBJ1-5	TRBV20-1	NA	many	CSVPPSGRRNQPQHF	TGCAGTGTTCCACCTTCAGGACGGCGGAACCAGCCCCAGCATTTT
TRBJ1-6	TRBV28	NA	few	CASRRKGGTTYNSPLHF	TGTGCCAGCAGGCGTAAGGGGGGAACCACCTATAATTCACCCCTCCACTTT
TRBJ2-2	TRBV29-1	NA	NA	CSAAGLTGELFF	TGCAGCGCTGCAGGGTTGACCGGGGAGCTGTTTTTT
TRBJ2-2	TRBV6-2/TRBV6-3	NA	many	CASSVPRGANTGELFF	TGTGCCAGCAGTGTACCTAGGGGTGCGAACACCGGGGAGCTGTTTTTT
TRBJ2-6	TRBV7-8	NA	NA	CASSLAPWSVANVLTF	TGTGCCAGCAGCTTAGCGCCCTGGTCGGTGGCCAACGTCCTGACTTTC
TRBJ1-5	TRBV6-2/TRBV6-3	TRBD1	many	CASSRGQANQPQHF	TGTGCCAGCAGTCGTGGACAGGCCAATCAGCCCCAGCATTTT
TRBJ2-5	TRBV7-2	TRBD2	many	CASSFQRGTETQYF	TGTGCCAGCAGCTTCCAGCGGGGGACAGAGACCCAGTACTTC
TRBJ2-2	TRBV7-2	TRBD1	many	CASSSYRGRNTGELFF	TGTGCCAGCAGCTCCTACAGGGGGCGGAACACCGGGGAGCTGTTTTTT
TRBJ2-1	TRBV5-4	NA	many	CASSLTGHGENEQFF	TGTGCCAGCAGCTTGACCGGCCACGGGGAGAATGAGCAGTTCTTC
TRBJ2-1	TRBV30	TRBD2	many	CAWSRASGGDEQFF	TGTGCCTGGAGTAGGGCTAGCGGGGGGGATGAGCAGTTCTTC
TRBJ2-7	TRBV6-2/TRBV6-3	NA	many	CASSYETGAYEQYF	TGTGCCAGCAGTTACGAGACGGGAGCCTACGAGCAGTACTTC
TRBJ2-2	TRBV20-1	TRBD2	many	CRAGGSGGSGTGELFF	TGCAGGGCGGGCGGTAGCGGGGGTTCGGGCACCGGGGAGCTGTTTTTT
TRBJ1-1	TRBV19	NA	many	CASRRGPEGTEAFF	TGTGCCAGTAGAAGGGGACCCGAGGGCACTGAAGCTTTCTTT
TRBJ1-2	TRBV12-5	NA	NA	CASGHKDNYGYTF	TGTGCTAGTGGTCACAAGGACAACTATGGCTACACCTTC
TRBJ2-1	TRBV7-3	TRBD2	many	CASSLGVAGVGTEQFF	TGTGCCAGCAGCTTAGGAGTAGCGGGGGTTGGTACTGAGCAGTTCTTC
TRBJ2-1	TRBV7-2	TRBD2	few	CASSLFGGGGPYNEQFF	TGTGCCAGCAGCTTATTCGGCGGGGGGGGTCCCTACAATGAGCAGTTCTTC
TRBJ1-5	TRBV7-9	NA	many	CASSIGQNQPQHF	TGTGCCAGCAGCATTGGACAGAATCAGCCCCAGCATTTT
TRBJ1-1	TRBV20-1	NA	NA	CSASPANTEAFF	TGCAGTGCTAGCCCGGCGAACACTGAAGCTTTCTTT
TRBJ2-5	TRBV6-1	TRBD1	many	CASTTDPRQGRGIQETQYF	TGTGCCAGCACCACAGACCCAAGACAGGGGCGAGGGATCCAAGAGACCCAGTACTTC
TRBJ2-1	TRBV7-2	NA	many	CASSPASNEQFF	TGTGCCAGCAGCCCCGCTTCCAATGAGCAGTTCTTC
TRBJ1-3	TRBV6-5	NA	many	CASLGQGNTIYF	TGTGCCAGCCTTGGACAGGGAAACACCATATATTTT
TRBJ1-1	TRBV6-2/TRBV6-3	NA	many	CASSYSDGRMNTEAFF	TGTGCCAGCAGTTACTCGGATGGGCGGATGAACACTGAAGCTTTCTTT
TRBJ2-1	TRBV20-1	NA	NA	CSARDSRGVNNEQFF	TGCAGTGCTAGAGATTCGAGGGGGGTAAACAATGAGCAGTTCTTC
TRBJ2-1	TRBV14	TRBD2	many	CASSLLNPGLAGGPKVPQFF	TGTGCCAGCAGCCTTCTAAACCCGGGACTAGCGGGGGGCCCGAAGGTTCCGCAGTTCTTC
TRBJ2-7	TRBV28	NA	NA	CASSVYHEQYF	TGTGCCAGCAGTGTATACCACGAGCAGTACTTC
TRBJ2-2	TRBV28	TRBD1	many	CASSFHDRVRSGELFF	TGTGCCAGCAGTTTTCACGACAGGGTACGATCCGGGGAGCTGTTTTTT
TRBJ2-7	TRBV6-6	TRBD1	many	CASRLTGTGVYEQYF	TGTGCCAGCAGACTAACCGGGACAGGGGTTTACGAGCAGTACTTC
TRBJ2-5	TRBV15	NA	many	CATSSRAQETQYF	TGTGCCACCAGCAGCCGGGCCCAAGAGACCCAGTACTTC
TRBJ1-5	TRBV7-9	NA	many	CASKSGEGQPQHF	TGTGCCAGCAAATCCGGGGAAGGTCAGCCCCAGCATTTT
TRBJ1-1	TRBV13	NA	many	CASSFSEGSTEAFF	TGTGCCAGCAGCTTCAGCGAGGGGAGCACTGAAGCTTTCTTT
TRBJ2-7	TRBV20-1	TRBD2	many	CSAVLAGGYYEQYF	TGCAGTGCTGTACTAGCGGGGGGTTACTACGAGCAGTACTTC
TRBJ1-2	TRBV6-2/TRBV6-3	NA	many	CATGYPYGYTF	TGTGCCACCGGTTACCCCTATGGCTACACCTTC
TRBJ1-5	TRBV7-2	NA	many	CASSPEERGKPSNQPQHF	TGTGCCAGCAGCCCAGAGGAGCGAGGGAAGCCTAGCAATCAGCCCCAGCATTTT
TRBJ2-1	TRBV7-2	NA	many	CASSLGPPEFF	TGTGCCAGCAGCTTAGGACCCCCAGAGTTCTTC
TRBJ2-5	TRBV28	NA	many	CASSLGWETQYF	TGTGCCAGCAGTTTAGGGTGGGAGACCCAGTACTTC
TRBJ2-5	TRBV7-6	NA	many	CASSLSPRREETQYF	TGTGCCAGCAGCTTGTCCCCTCGGCGAGAAGAGACCCAGTACTTC
TRBJ1-2	TRBV14	NA	few	CASSQIERSFYGYTF	TGTGCCAGCAGCCAAATCGAGCGCAGCTTCTATGGCTACACCTTC
TRBJ2-5	TRBV12-3/TRBV12-4	NA	many	CASSAEETQYF	TGTGCCAGCAGTGCTGAAGAGACCCAGTACTTC
TRBJ1-3	TRBV7-2	TRBD1	many	CASSLAGQGALNTIYF	TGTGCCAGCAGCTTAGCCGGACAGGGTGCCCTAAACACCATATATTTT
TRBJ2-1	TRBV28	TRBD2	many	CASCGGPYNEQFF	TGTGCCAGCTGCGGGGGGCCCTACAATGAGCAGTTCTTC
TRBJ1-4	TRBV20-1	NA	many	CSAREGGSWDEKLFF	TGCAGTGCTAGAGAGGGGGGCAGCTGGGATGAAAAACTGTTTTTT
TRBJ1-2	TRBV28	NA	few	CASSLGNQLARYGYTF	TGTGCCAGCAGTTTGGGAAATCAACTCGCCAGATATGGCTACACCTTC
TRBJ2-3	TRBV7-2	NA	many	CASSLSDKPHWPDTQYF	TGTGCCAGCAGCTTATCTGATAAACCTCATTGGCCAGATACGCAGTATTTT
TRBJ1-6	TRBV7-2	NA	many	CASSRMVPDNSPLHF	TGTGCCAGCAGCCGGATGGTCCCGGATAATTCACCCCTCCACTTT
TRBJ2-1	TRBV5-6	TRBD2	few	CASSPSTSGGRYNEQFF	TGTGCCAGCAGCCCCTCGACTAGCGGGGGGCGATACAATGAGCAGTTCTTC
TRBJ1-5	TRBV20-1	NA	many	CSARATGIRNQPQHF	TGCAGTGCTAGAGCTACAGGGATTCGCAATCAGCCCCAGCATTTT
TRBJ1-4	TRBV28	TRBD1	many	CASSFAGGGTNEKLFF	TGTGCCAGCAGTTTCGCAGGGGGTGGAACTAATGAAAAACTGTTTTTT
TRBJ2-7	TRBV28	TRBD1	many	CASTRTGASYEQYF	TGTGCCAGCACCCGGACAGGGGCTTCCTACGAGCAGTACTTC
TRBJ2-3	TRBV20-1	TRBD2	many	CSADLAASGGTDTQYF	TGCAGTGCTGACCTGGCTGCTAGCGGGGGCACAGATACGCAGTATTTT